Listed below are T cell receptor beta chains from one sample, sequenced in a study of T cell changes during pregnancy in multiple sclerosis. Libraries were prepared by immunoSEQ multiplex PCR; TCRdb keeps only in-frame clonotypes and omits some of them. The sample lists 50,000 to 55,000 clones, 80% to 95% occurring once. The specimen comprised CD4+ T cells from peripheral blood mononuclear cells, sampled in the third trimester of pregnancy. The source is a female donor with multiple sclerosis, enrolled in a pregnancy study. CDR3s include the opening cysteine and the closing phenylalanine or tryptophan. D genes are given only for firm matches. Not every row has a clone size; where given, it reads once, few, many or a size class.

>TRBJ2-2|TRBD2|NA|TRBV11-2
CASSLGLAVGELFF
>TRBJ1-6|NA|NA|TRBV25-1
CASSEVAGKNSPLHF
>TRBJ1-2|TRBD1|NA|TRBV19
CASSVEGTGGDYGYTF
>TRBJ2-7|TRBD2|NA|TRBV11-2
CASSPLAGLNEQYF
>TRBJ2-7|NA|NA|TRBV9
CASSASGDTSYEQYF
>TRBJ1-2|NA|NA|TRBV2
CASSDGGSNYGYTF
>TRBJ1-1|NA|NA|TRBV5-4
CASSSTAAPEAFF
>TRBJ2-2|NA|NA|TRBV30
CAWTPGGGELFF
>TRBJ1-6|TRBD1|NA|TRBV18
CASSPNGQGNSPLHF
>TRBJ1-3|NA|NA|TRBV27
CASGRQVGNTIYF
>TRBJ1-2|NA|NA|TRBV27
CASSFSSMAGYGYTF
>TRBJ2-7|TRBD1|NA|TRBV5-4
CASSFSGQPSYEQYF
>TRBJ2-1|NA|NA|TRBV6-5
CASSAQPSYNEQFF
>TRBJ2-7|NA|NA|TRBV6-5
CASSYPGAGEQYF
>TRBJ2-7|TRBD2|NA|TRBV7-6
CASSLGGTSGGFYEQYF
>TRBJ2-5|TRBD2|NA|TRBV4-2
CASSQALAGGETQYF
>TRBJ2-3|TRBD1|many|TRBV7-9
CASRPDRFTDTQYF
>TRBJ1-1|NA|NA|TRBV29-1
CSAGRAGMNTEAFF
>TRBJ2-6|TRBD2|NA|TRBV5-4
CASSLERDSGANVLTF
>TRBJ1-1|NA|NA|TRBV29-1
CSVVKAQSRAFF
>TRBJ2-2|NA|NA|TRBV7-3
CASSPSGTGELFF
>TRBJ2-1|TRBD2|NA|TRBV2
CASRLAGASSYNEQFF
>TRBJ2-1|TRBD1|NA|TRBV5-5
CASSLGSGTGIDEQFF
>TRBJ1-6|NA|NA|TRBV19
CASTKMINSPLHF
>TRBJ1-6|TRBD1|NA|TRBV4-1
CASSQEGSDRVKNNSPLHF
>TRBJ1-6|NA|NA|TRBV5-1
CASSLERNSPLHF
>TRBJ2-4|TRBD1|NA|TRBV18
CASSTSPGQEPFLAKNIQYF
>TRBJ2-7|TRBD2|NA|TRBV18
CASSLRTSGLYEQYF
>TRBJ1-1|TRBD1|NA|TRBV27
CATGYRGNTEAFF